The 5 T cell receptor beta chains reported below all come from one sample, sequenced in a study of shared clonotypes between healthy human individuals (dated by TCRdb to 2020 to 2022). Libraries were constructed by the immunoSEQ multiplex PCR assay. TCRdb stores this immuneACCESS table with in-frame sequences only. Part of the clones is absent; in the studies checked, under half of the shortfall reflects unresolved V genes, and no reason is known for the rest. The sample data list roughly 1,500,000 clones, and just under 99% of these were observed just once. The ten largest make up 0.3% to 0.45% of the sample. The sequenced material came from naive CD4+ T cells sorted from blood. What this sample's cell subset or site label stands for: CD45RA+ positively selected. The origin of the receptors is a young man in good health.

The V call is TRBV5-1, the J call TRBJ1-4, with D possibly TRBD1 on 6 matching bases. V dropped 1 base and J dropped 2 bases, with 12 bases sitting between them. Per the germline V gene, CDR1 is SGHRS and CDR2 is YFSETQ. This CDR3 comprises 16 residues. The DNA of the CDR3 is TGCGCCAGCAGCTTGCGGGGGGCGCGGACTAATGAAAAACTGTTTTTT. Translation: CASSLRGARTNEKLFF.

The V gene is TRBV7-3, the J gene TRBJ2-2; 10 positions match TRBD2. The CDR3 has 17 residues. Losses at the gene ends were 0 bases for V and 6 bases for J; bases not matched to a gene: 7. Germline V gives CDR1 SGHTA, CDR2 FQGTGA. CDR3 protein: CASSLTRPAGGSGELFF. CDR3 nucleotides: TGTGCCAGCAGCTTAACGAGGCCAGCGGGAGGGTCCGGGGAGCTGTTTTTT.

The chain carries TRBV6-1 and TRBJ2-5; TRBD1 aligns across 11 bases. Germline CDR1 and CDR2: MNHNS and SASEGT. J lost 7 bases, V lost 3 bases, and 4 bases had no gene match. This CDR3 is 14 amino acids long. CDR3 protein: CASSEDRGQWTQYF. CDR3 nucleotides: TGTGCCAGCAGTGAGGACAGGGGGCAATGGACCCAGTACTTC.

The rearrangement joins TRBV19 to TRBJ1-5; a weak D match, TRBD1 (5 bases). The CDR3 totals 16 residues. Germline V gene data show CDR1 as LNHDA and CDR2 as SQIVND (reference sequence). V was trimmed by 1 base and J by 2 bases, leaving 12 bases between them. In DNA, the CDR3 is TGTGCCAGTAGTATAGTCCAGGGTCGGGGCAATCAGCCCCAGCATTTT. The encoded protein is CASSIVQGRGNQPQHF.

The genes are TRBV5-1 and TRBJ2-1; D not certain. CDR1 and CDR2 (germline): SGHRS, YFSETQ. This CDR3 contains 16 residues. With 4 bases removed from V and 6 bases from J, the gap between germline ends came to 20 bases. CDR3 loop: CASSGRESLVANEQFF. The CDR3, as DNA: TGCGCCAGCAGCGGGCGAGAATCCCTCGTGGCCAATGAGCAGTTCTTC.